This T cell receptor (beta chain) is drawn from a study of response to subunit inactivated influenza vaccine. Study-wide points: The authors put forward the suggestion that each seasonal influenza vaccination may bring in only a limited number of new T cells.

TCRdb re-analysed the RT-PCR reads in MiXCR, keeping a single row per CDR3 protein. The sample has approximately 230,000 distinct CDR3 sequences; 9% to 15% are singletons. Between the trimmed V and J ends, which lost 1 base and 6 bases, there was a span of 16 bases. The CDR3 has 15 residues. Per the germline V gene, CDR1 is DFQATT and CDR2 is SNEGSKA (reference sequence). A remark on this clonotype: What it recognizes is unknown.

The chain couples TRBV20-1 to TRBJ1-5; D is perhaps TRBD1 (6 bases). The sequence came from a man in his fifties or sixties who received an inactivated influenza vaccine. Sample: non-naive T cells sorted from PBMCs, taken 14 to 15 days before vaccination. CDR3 region: CSARVAGGGTQPQHF. The CDR3 nucleotides are TGCAGTGCTAGAGTAGCCGGGGGCGGAACTCAGCCCCAGCATTTT.